A selection of T cell receptor beta chains follows, all from one sample in a study of OX40 agonist ivuxolimab in advanced cancers. Here immunoSEQ multiplex PCR was the method, and the copy in TCRdb shows in-frame clones only, minus some. The sample consists of approximately 72,000 clones, around 83% of them appearing once. The sample here was CD4+ or CD8+ T cells sorted from blood, taken in a trial of the OX40 agonist ivuxolimab. The receptor source for this set is an adult with an advanced solid tumor such as melanoma, head and neck, liver or kidney cancer. The CDR3 runs from the conserved cysteine through the conserved F or W. Each record gives: D gene, clone size, V gene, J gene, CDR3 protein, CDR3 DNA. A D gene is named only where the DNA matches it firmly. Only some rows state a clone size, as once, few, many or a class for expanded clones.

D: .
size: .
V: TRBV2
J: TRBJ2-2
CDR3: CASSERRVGLFF
DNA: TGTGCCAGCAGTGAACGGAGGGTAGGGCTGTTTTTT

D: TRBD2
size: .
V: TRBV9
J: TRBJ2-1
CDR3: CASSVLPRLAGGPNEQFF
DNA: TGTGCCAGCAGCGTTCTCCCTAGACTAGCGGGAGGGCCGAATGAGCAGTTCTTC

D: .
size: .
V: TRBV15
J: TRBJ1-5
CDR3: CATSRGGYSNQPQHF
DNA: TGTGCCACCAGCAGAGGAGGGTATAGCAATCAGCCCCAGCATTTT

D: .
size: few
V: TRBV30
J: TRBJ1-6
CDR3: CAWIGGRGSPLHF
DNA: TGTGCCTGGATAGGCGGCAGGGGATCACCCCTCCACTTT

D: .
size: .
V: TRBV19
J: TRBJ1-5
CDR3: CASSIDHRDNQPQHF
DNA: TGTGCCAGTAGTATAGATCACAGGGATAATCAGCCCCAGCATTTT

D: .
size: .
V: TRBV7-2
J: TRBJ2-6
CDR3: CASSLYRDPILSGANVLTF
DNA: TGTGCCAGCAGCTTATACCGGGACCCCATTCTCTCTGGGGCCAACGTCCTGACTTTC

D: TRBD2
size: .
V: TRBV6-5
J: TRBJ2-1
CDR3: CASSYSTSGGYEQFF
DNA: TGTGCCAGCAGTTACTCTACTAGCGGGGGGTATGAGCAGTTCTTC

D: .
size: .
V: TRBV5-1
J: TRBJ2-7
CDR3: CASSLSRAYEQYF
DNA: TGCGCCAGCAGCTTATCCAGGGCCTACGAGCAGTACTTC

D: TRBD1
size: .
V: TRBV7-2
J: TRBJ1-1
CDR3: CASSLTGMNTEAFF
DNA: TGTGCCAGCAGCTTGACAGGGATGAACACTGAAGCTTTCTTT

D: .
size: .
V: TRBV19
J: TRBJ2-7
CDR3: CASSMSSASYEQYF
DNA: TGTGCCAGTAGTATGAGTAGCGCCTCCTACGAGCAGTACTTC

D: TRBD2
size: .
V: TRBV5-1
J: TRBJ2-5
CDR3: CASSLGGTSGTQYF
DNA: TGCGCCAGCAGCCTGGGAGGGACTAGTGGGACCCAGTACTTC

D: .
size: .
V: TRBV30
J: TRBJ2-5
CDR3: CAWSVQGLETQYF
DNA: TGTGCCTGGAGTGTACAGGGACTCGAGACCCAGTACTTC

D: TRBD1
size: few
V: TRBV7-7
J: TRBJ2-3
CDR3: CASSLGTPDRADTQYF
DNA: TGTGCTAGCAGCCTAGGCACGCCGGACAGGGCAGATACGCAGTATTTT

D: .
size: .
V: TRBV28
J: TRBJ1-6
CDR3: CASSFRRTVLDSPLHF
DNA: TGTGCCAGCAGTTTCCGCCGGACGGTACTGGATTCACCCCTCCACTTT

D: .
size: .
V: TRBV7-9
J: TRBJ2-7
CDR3: CASSFRGKGTYEQYF
DNA: TGTGCCAGCAGCTTTCGGGGGAAGGGGACCTACGAGCAGTACTTC

D: .
size: few
V: TRBV7-8
J: TRBJ2-6
CDR3: CASSLGPYSGANVLTF
DNA: TGTGCCAGCAGCTTAGGGCCATACTCTGGGGCCAACGTCCTGACTTTC

D: .
size: once
V: TRBV28
J: TRBJ1-2
CDR3: CASTLTDSYGYTF
DNA: TGTGCCAGCACCCTGACCGATTCTTATGGCTACACCTTC

D: .
size: .
V: TRBV2
J: TRBJ1-3
CDR3: CASSQLSTGSGNTIYF
DNA: TGTGCCAGCAGCCAACTCTCAACAGGGTCTGGAAACACCATATATTTT

D: TRBD2
size: .
V: TRBV7-2
J: TRBJ2-3
CDR3: CASSSLRTSAATDTQYF
DNA: TGTGCCAGCAGCTCTCTCAGGACTAGCGCGGCCACAGATACGCAGTATTTT

D: .
size: .
V: TRBV6-1
J: TRBJ1-1
CDR3: CASTELQGNTEAFF
DNA: TGTGCCAGCACCGAGCTACAGGGGAACACTGAAGCTTTCTTT

D: TRBD1
size: .
V: TRBV5-1
J: TRBJ1-2
CDR3: CASSLRRDRDEDYGYTF
DNA: TGCGCCAGCAGCCTGAGAAGGGACAGGGACGAGGACTATGGCTACACCTTC

D: .
size: .
V: TRBV10-3
J: TRBJ2-2
CDR3: CAIKGTGNTGELFF
DNA: TGTGCCATCAAGGGAACAGGGAACACCGGGGAGCTGTTTTTT